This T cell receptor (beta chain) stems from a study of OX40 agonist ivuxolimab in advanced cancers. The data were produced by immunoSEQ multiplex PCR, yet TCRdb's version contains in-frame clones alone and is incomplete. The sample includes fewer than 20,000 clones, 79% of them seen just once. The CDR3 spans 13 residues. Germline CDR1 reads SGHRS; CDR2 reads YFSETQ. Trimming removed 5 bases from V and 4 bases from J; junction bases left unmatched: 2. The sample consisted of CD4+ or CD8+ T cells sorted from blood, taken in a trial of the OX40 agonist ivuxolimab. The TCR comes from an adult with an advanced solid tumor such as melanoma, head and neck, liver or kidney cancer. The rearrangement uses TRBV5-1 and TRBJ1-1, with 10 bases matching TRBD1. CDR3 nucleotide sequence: TGCGCCAGCAGGCGGACAGGGGGCACTGAAGCTTTCTTT. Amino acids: CASRRTGGTEAFF.